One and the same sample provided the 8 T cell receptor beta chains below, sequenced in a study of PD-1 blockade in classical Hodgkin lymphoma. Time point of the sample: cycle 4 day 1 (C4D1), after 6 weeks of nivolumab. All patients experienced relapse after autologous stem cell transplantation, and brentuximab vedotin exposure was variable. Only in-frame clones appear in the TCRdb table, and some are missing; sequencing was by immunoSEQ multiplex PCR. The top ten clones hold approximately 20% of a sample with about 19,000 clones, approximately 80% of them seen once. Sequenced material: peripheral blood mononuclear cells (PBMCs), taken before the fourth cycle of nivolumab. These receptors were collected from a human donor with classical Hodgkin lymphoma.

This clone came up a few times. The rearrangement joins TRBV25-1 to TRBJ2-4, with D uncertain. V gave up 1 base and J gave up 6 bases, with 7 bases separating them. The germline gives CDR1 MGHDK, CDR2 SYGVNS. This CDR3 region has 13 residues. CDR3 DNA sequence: TGTGCCAGCAGTGAATTCGTGGGAAACATTCAGTACTTC. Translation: CASSEFVGNIQYF.

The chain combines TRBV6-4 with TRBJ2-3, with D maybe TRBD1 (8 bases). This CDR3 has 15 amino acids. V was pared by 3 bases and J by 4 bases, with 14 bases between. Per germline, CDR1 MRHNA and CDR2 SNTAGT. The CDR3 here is CASSENRGGPDTQYF. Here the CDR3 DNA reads TGTGCCAGCAGTGAGAACAGGGGGGGCCCAGATACGCAGTATTTT.

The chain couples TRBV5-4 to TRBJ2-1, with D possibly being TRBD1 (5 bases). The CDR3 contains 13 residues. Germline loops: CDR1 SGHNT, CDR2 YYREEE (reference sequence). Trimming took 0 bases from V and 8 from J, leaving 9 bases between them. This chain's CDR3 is CASSLGGSYEQFF. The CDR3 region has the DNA TGTGCCAGCAGCTTGGGGGGCTCTTATGAGCAGTTCTTC.

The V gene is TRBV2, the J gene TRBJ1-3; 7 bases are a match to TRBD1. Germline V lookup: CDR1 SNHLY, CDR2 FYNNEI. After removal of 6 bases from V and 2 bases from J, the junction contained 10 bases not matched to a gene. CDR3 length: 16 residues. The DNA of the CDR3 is TGTGCCAGCAGCGCGGGACAGTCAAGGCCTGGAAACACCATATATTTT. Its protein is CASSAGQSRPGNTIYF.

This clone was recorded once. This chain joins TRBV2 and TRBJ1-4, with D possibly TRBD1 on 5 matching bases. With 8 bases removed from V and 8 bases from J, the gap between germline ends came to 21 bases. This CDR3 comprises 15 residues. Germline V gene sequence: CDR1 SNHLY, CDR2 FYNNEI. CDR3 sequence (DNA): TGTGCCAGCCTAGGGACCAGGGCCGGGAGGGAAAAACTGTTTTTT. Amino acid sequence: CASLGTRAGREKLFF.

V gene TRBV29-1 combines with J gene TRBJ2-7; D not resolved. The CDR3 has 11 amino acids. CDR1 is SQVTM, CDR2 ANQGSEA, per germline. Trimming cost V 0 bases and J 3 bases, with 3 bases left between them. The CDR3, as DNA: TGCAGCGTTGAAGACAGCTACGAGCAGTACTTC. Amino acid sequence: CSVEDSYEQYF.

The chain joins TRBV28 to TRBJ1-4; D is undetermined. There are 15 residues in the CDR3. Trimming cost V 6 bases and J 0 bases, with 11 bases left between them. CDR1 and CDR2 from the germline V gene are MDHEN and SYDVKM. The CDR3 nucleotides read TGTGCCAGCAGATCCTACGATGCAACTAATGAAAAACTGTTTTTT. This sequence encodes CASRSYDATNEKLFF. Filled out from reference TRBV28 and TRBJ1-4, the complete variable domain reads DVKVTQSSRYLVKRTGEKVFLECVQDMDHENMFWYRQDPGLGLRLIYFSYDVKMKEKGDIPEGYSVSREKKERFSLILESASTNQTSMYLCASRSYDATNEKLFFGSGTQLSVL.

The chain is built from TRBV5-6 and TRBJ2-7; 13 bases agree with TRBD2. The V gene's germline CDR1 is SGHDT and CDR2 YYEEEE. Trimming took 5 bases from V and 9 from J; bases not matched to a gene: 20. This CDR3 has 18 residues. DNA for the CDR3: TGTGCCAGCAGGCATGCAATGCCTCCGGGACTAGCGGGGTTATGGCAGTACGTC. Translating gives CASRHAMPPGLAGLWQYV.